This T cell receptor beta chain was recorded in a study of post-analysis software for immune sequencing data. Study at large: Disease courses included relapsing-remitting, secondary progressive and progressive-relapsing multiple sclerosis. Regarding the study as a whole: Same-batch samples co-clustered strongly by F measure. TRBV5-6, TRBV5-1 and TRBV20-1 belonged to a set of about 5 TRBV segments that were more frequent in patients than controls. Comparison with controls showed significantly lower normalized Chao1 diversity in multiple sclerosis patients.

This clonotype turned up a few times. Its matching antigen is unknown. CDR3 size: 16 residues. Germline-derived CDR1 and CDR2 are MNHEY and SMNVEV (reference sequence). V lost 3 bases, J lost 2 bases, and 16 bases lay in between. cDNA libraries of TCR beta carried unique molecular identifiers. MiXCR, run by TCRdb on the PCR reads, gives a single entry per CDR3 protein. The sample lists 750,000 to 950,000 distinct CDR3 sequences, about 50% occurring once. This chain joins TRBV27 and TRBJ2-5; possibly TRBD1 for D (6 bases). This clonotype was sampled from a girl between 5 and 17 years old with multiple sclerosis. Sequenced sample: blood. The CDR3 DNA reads TGTGCCAGCAGTTTGGGCGCGGACAGTCAACAAGAGACCCAGTACTTC. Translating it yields CASSLGADSQQETQYF.